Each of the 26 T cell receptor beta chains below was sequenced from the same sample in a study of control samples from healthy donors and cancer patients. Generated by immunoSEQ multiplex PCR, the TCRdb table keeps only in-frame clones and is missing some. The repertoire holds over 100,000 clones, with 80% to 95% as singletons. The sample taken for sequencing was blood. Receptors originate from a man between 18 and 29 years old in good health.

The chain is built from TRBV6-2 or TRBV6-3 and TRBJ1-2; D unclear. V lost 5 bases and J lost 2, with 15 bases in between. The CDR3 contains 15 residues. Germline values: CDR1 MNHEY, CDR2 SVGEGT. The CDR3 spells CASSLPRHGNYGYTF. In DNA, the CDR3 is TGTGCCAGCAGTCTGCCCCGACATGGCAACTATGGCTACACCTTC.

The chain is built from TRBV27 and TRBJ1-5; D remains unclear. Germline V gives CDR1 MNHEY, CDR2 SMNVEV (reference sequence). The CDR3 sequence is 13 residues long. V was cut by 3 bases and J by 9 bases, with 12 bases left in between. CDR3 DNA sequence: TGTGCCAGCAGTTTGTACGGGCAGCGGCCCCAGCATTTT. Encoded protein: CASSLYGQRPQHF.

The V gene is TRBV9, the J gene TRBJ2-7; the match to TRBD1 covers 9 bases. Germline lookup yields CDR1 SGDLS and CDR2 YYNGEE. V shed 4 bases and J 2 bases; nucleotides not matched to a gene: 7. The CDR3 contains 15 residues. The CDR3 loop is CASSSGTGSPYEQYF. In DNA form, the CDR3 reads TGTGCCAGCAGCTCCGGGACAGGGTCCCCCTACGAGCAGTACTTC. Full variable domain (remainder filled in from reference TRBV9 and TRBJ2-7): DSGVTQTPKHLITATGQRVTLRCSPRSGDLSVYWYQQSLDQGLQFLIQYYNGEERAKGNILERFSAQQFPDLHSELNLSSLELGDSALYFCASSSGTGSPYEQYFGPGTRLTVT.

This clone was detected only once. CDR3 bases: TGTGCCAGCAGCTTAGGCCCCTATGGCTACACCTTC. Translated: CASSLGPYGYTF. This chain uses TRBV7-9 with TRBJ1-2, with no clear D. This CDR3 contains 12 residues. V was pared by 1 base and J by 4 bases, with 4 bases between. Germline-derived CDR1 and CDR2 are SEHNR and FQNEAQ (reference sequence). The variable domain in full, with the rest retrieved from reference TRBV7-9 and TRBJ1-2, is DTGVSQNPRHKITKRGQNVTFRCDPISEHNRLYWYRQTLGQGPEFLTYFQNEAQLEKSRLLSDRFSAERPKGSFSTLEIQRTEQGDSAMYLCASSLGPYGYTFGSGTRLTVV.

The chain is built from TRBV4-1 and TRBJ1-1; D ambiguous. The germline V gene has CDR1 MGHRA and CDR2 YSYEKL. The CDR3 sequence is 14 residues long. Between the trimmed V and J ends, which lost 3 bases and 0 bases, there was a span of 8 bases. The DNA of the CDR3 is TGCGCCAGCAGCCATGGGCAGATGAACACTGAAGCTTTCTTT. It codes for CASSHGQMNTEAFF.

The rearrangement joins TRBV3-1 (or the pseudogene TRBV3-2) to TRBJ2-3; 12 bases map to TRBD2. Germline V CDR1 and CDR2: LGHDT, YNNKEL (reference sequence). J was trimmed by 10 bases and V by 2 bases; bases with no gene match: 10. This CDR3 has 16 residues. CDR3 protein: CASSQSTSGGSRAQYF. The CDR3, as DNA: TGTGCCAGCAGCCAAAGCACTAGCGGGGGGAGCCGAGCGCAGTATTTT.

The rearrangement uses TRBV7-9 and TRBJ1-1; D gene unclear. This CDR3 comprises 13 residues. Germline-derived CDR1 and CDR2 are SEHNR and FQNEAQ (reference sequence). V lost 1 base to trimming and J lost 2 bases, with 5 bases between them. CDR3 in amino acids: CASSLGHNTEAFF. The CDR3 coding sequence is TGTGCCAGCAGCTTAGGTCACAACACTGAAGCTTTCTTT. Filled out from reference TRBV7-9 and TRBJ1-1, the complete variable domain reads DTGVSQNPRHKITKRGQNVTFRCDPISEHNRLYWYRQTLGQGPEFLTYFQNEAQLEKSRLLSDRFSAERPKGSFSTLEIQRTEQGDSAMYLCASSLGHNTEAFFGQGTRLTVV.

The CDR3, as DNA: TGTGCCAGCAGCCTCGACGGACCGCTGTATTTT. Amino acid sequence: CASSLDGPLYF. V gene TRBV4-2 combines with J gene TRBJ2-3; D call uncertain. The CDR3 is 11 amino acids. Germline V CDR1 and CDR2: LGHNA, YNFKEQ. V gave up 4 bases and J gave up 14 bases, with 13 bases separating them.

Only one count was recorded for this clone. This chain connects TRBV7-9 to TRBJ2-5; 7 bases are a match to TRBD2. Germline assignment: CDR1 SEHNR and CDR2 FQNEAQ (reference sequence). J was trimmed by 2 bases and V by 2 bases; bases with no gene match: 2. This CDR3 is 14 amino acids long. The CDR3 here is CASSLRGVQETQYF. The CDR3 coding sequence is TGTGCCAGCAGCTTACGGGGGGTTCAAGAGACCCAGTACTTC.

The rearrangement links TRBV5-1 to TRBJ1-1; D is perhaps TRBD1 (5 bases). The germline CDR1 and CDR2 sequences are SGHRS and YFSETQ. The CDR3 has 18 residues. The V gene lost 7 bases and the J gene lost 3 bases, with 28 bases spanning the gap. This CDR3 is CASRAVQATYYSYTEAFF. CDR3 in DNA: TGCGCCAGCCGCGCGGTACAGGCGACTTACTACTCCTACACTGAAGCTTTCTTT.

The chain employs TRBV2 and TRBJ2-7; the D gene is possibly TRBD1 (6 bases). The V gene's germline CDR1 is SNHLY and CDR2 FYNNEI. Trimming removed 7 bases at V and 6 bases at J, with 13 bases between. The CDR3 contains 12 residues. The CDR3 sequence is CASKTGGGEQYF. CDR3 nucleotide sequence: TGTGCCAGCAAAACTGGGGGCGGCGAGCAGTACTTC.

The CDR3 reads CASSPGQLNTEAFF. The CDR3 bases are TGTGCCAGCAGCCCCGGACAGCTGAACACTGAAGCTTTCTTT. The gene calls are TRBV2 and TRBJ1-1, with D maybe TRBD1 (6 bases). The CDR3 is 14 amino acids. CDR1 and CDR2 from the germline V gene are SNHLY and FYNNEI. V was clipped by 6 bases and J by 0 bases, with 11 bases between them. Complete variable domain (other parts from reference TRBV2 and TRBJ1-1): EPEVTQTPSHQVTQMGQEVILRCVPISNHLYFYWYRQILGQKVEFLVSFYNNEISEKSEIFDDQFSVERPDGSNFTLKIRSTKLEDSAMYFCASSPGQLNTEAFFGQGTRLTVV.

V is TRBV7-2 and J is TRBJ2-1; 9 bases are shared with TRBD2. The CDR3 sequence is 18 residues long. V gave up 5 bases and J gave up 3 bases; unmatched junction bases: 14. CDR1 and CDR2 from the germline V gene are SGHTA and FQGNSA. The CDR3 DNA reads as TGTGCCAGCAGCCCTATAAGGAGTCTAGCGGGATACTACAATGAGCAGTTCTTC. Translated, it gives CASSPIRSLAGYYNEQFF.

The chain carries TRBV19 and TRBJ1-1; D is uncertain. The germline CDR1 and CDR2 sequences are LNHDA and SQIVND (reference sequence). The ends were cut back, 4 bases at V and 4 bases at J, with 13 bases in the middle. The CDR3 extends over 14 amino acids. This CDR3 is CASSKPTRGTEAFF. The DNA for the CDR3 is TGTGCCAGTAGTAAGCCGACCCGGGGCACTGAAGCTTTCTTT. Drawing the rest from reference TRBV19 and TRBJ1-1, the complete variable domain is DGGITQSPKYLFRKEGQNVTLSCEQNLNHDAMYWYRQDPGQGLRLIYYSQIVNDFQKGDIAEGYSVSREKKESFPLTVTSAQKNPTAFYLCASSKPTRGTEAFFGQGTRLTVV.

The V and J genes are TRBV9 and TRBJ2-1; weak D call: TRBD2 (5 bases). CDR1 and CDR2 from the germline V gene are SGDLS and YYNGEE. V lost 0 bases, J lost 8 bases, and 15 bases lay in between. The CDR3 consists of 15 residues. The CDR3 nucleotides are TGTGCCAGCAGCGTAGCGGGGTTGGATAAGGATGAGCAGTTCTTC. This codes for CASSVAGLDKDEQFF.

The chain's CDR3 is CASSSRYNEQFF. CDR3 coding DNA: TGTGCCAGCAGCTCGAGATACAATGAGCAGTTCTTC. The rearrangement uses TRBV13 and TRBJ2-1; D remains ambiguous. The CDR3 sequence is 12 residues long. CDR1 and CDR2 (germline): PRHDT, FYEKMQ (reference sequence). V was clipped by 4 bases and J by 4 bases, with 5 bases between them.

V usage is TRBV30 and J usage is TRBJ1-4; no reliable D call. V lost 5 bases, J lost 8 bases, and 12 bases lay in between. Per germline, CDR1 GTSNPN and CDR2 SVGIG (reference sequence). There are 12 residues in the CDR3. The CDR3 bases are TGTGCCTGGGGACCTAGTGTAGAAAAACTGTTTTTT. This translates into CAWGPSVEKLFF. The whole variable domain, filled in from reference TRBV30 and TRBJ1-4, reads SQTIHQWPATLVQPVGSPLSLECTVEGTSNPNLYWYRQAAGRGLQLLFYSVGIGQISSEVPQNLSASRPQDRQFILSSKKLLLSDSGFYLCAWGPSVEKLFFGSGTQLSVL.

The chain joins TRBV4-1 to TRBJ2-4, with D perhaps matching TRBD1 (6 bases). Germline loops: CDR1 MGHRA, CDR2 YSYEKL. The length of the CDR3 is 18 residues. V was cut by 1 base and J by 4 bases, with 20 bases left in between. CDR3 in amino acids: CASSQAGLQGTLKNIQYF. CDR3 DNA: TGCGCCAGCAGCCAAGCGGGCCTACAGGGCACCCTTAAAAACATTCAGTACTTC.

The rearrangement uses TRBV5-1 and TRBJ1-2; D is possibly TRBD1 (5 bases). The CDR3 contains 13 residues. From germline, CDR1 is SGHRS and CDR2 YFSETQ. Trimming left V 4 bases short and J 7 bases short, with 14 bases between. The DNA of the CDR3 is TGCGCCAGCAGCGCGGACACCGCGAGTGGCTACACCTTC. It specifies CASSADTASGYTF.

The CDR3 sequence: CASSVEGQGPGSYEQYF. As DNA, the CDR3 is TGTGCCAGCAGCGTAGAGGGACAGGGGCCCGGTTCCTACGAGCAGTACTTC. The gene calls are TRBV9 and TRBJ2-7, with 10 positions matching TRBD1. Trimming removed 0 bases from V and 1 base from J; junction bases left unmatched: 7. Germline CDR1 and CDR2: SGDLS and YYNGEE. This CDR3 contains 17 residues.

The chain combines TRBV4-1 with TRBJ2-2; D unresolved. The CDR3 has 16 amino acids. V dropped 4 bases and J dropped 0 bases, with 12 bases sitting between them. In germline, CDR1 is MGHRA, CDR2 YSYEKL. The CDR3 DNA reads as TGCGCCAGCAGCCTAACCCCTGCAGCGAACACCGGGGAGCTGTTTTTT. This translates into CASSLTPAANTGELFF.

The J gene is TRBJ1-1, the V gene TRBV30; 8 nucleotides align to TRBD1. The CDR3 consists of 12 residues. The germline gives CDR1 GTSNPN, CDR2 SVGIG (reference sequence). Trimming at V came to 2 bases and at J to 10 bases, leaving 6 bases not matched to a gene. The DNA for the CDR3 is TGTGCCTGGAGTACGACAGGGGTCGGAGCTTTCTTT. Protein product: CAWSTTGVGAFF.

For the CDR3, the DNA is TGTGCCAGCAGCCCAGACCCTAGCACAGATACGCAGTATTTT. Translating it yields CASSPDPSTDTQYF. This chain uses TRBV3-1 (or the pseudogene TRBV3-2) with TRBJ2-3; D is ambiguous. The CDR3 loop spans 14 amino acids. Germline values: CDR1 LGHDT, CDR2 YNNKEL (reference sequence). Trimming cost V 4 bases and J 0 bases, with 8 bases left between them.

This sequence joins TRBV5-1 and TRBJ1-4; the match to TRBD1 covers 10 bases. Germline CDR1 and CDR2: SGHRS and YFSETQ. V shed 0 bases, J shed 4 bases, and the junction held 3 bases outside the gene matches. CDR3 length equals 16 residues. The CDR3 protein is CASSLAGTGVNEKLFF. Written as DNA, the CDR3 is TGCGCCAGCAGCTTGGCAGGGACAGGGGTTAATGAAAAACTGTTTTTT.

The CDR3 region is CASSQGFGRKYYGYTF. The CDR3 nucleotides are TGTGCCAGTAGTCAGGGGTTCGGCAGGAAATACTATGGCTACACCTTC. This chain uses TRBV19 with TRBJ1-2; D may be TRBD1 (6 bases). This CDR3 region has 16 residues. Germline CDR1 reads LNHDA; CDR2 reads SQIVND (reference sequence). Trimming took 5 bases from V and 3 from J, leaving 19 bases between them.

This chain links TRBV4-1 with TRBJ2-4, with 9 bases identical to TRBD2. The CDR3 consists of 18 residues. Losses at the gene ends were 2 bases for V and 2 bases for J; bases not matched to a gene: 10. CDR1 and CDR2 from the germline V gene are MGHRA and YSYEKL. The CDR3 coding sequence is TGCGCCAGCAGCCAACCCTTACGGACTAGCGAAACCAAAAACATTCAGTACTTC. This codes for CASSQPLRTSETKNIQYF.